Listed here are 20 T cell receptor beta chains from one sample, sequenced in a study of beta chain features in type 1 diabetes. Study-level points and caveats: A moderate, significant TCRB CDR3 shortening appeared in type 1 diabetes across four CD4+ subsets.

No antigen has been assigned to these receptors. Every bit of the isolated RNA underwent reverse transcription, so sequencing read expressed TCRB transcripts. The method was immunoSEQ multiplex PCR; TCRdb's version includes in-frame clones alone and lacks a portion of them. The sample shows some 25,000 clones, 45% to 65% of them seen only once. Material: Tregs from blood. The receptors stem from a woman aged 18-29 years with type 1 diabetes.

The table lists this clone with a few counts. J is TRBJ2-6 and V is TRBV19; D possibly corresponds to TRBD2 (5 bases). Trimming stripped 0 bases from V and 1 base from J, with 10 bases between. CDR3 length: 17 amino acids. Per the germline V gene, CDR1 is LNHDA and CDR2 is SQIVND (reference sequence). In DNA form, the CDR3 reads TGTGCCAGTAGTATAGATCGAGGGTTATCTGGGGCCAACGTCCTGACTTTC. Amino acids: CASSIDRGLSGANVLTF.

This clone was picked up one time. The V call is TRBV28, the J call TRBJ2-1; 8 bases align to TRBD2. Germline V CDR1 and CDR2: MDHEN, SYDVKM. The CDR3 has 16 residues. V lost 7 bases to trimming and J lost 7 bases; unmatched junction nucleotides: 15. DNA for the CDR3: TGTGCCAGCATAGGGGGATGGCTAGCGGGCGGGAATGAGCAGTTCTTC. Amino acids: CASIGGWLAGGNEQFF.

This clone was seen a few times. This chain uses TRBV12-2 with TRBJ2-7; the table names TRBD2, a call not compared with the DNA. TRBV12-2 counts as a pseudogene. This CDR3 is 17 amino acids long. CDR3 loop: CASRPRGTSGSVCEQYV. In nucleotides, the CDR3 is TGTGCAAGTCGCCCCCGGGGGACTAGCGGTTCAGTCTGCGAGCAGTACGTC.

This clone was detected a few times. The chain employs TRBV5-1 and TRBJ2-4; D is perhaps TRBD2 (5 bases). Germline lookup yields CDR1 SGHRS and CDR2 YFSETQ. CDR3 length equals 14 residues. V shed 5 bases and J shed 7 bases, with 16 bases lying between them. The CDR3 here is CASRTTSGNNIQYF. The CDR3 DNA follows: TGCGCCAGCAGGACTACCTCGGGAAACAACATTCAGTACTTC. The variable domain in full, completed from reference TRBV5-1 and TRBJ2-4, reads KAGVTQTPRYLIKTRGQQVTLSCSPISGHRSVSWYQQTPGQGLQFLFEYFSETQRNKGNFPGRFSGRQFSNSRSEMNVSTLELGDSALYLCASRTTSGNNIQYFGAGTRLSVL.

In its sample, this clone was seen once. V is TRBV28 and J is TRBJ1-5; no clear D gene. The V and J ends lost 3 bases and 6 bases respectively, with 12 bases between them. CDR3 length equals 14 residues. Germline assignment: CDR1 MDHEN and CDR2 SYDVKM. Written as DNA, the CDR3 is TGTGCCAGCAGTTTTGCGGATTTTAGTCAGCCCCAGCATTTT. Protein sequence: CASSFADFSQPQHF. The full variable domain, its missing parts supplied by reference TRBV28 and TRBJ1-5, is DVKVTQSSRYLVKRTGEKVFLECVQDMDHENMFWYRQDPGLGLRLIYFSYDVKMKEKGDIPEGYSVSREKKERFSLILESASTNQTSMYLCASSFADFSQPQHFGDGTRLSIL.

The V gene is TRBV15, the J gene TRBJ2-2; D is unclear. The CDR3 is made up of 14 amino acids. Germline CDR1 and CDR2: LNHNV and YYDKDF (reference sequence). The V end was cut by 3 bases, the J end by 1 base, with 6 bases between. The CDR3 loop is CATSSRQNTGELFF. CDR3 bases: TGTGCCACCAGCAGTAGACAGAACACCGGGGAGCTGTTTTTT. The whole variable domain, remainder taken from reference TRBV15 and TRBJ2-2, is DAMVIQNPRYQVTQFGKPVTLSCSQTLNHNVMYWYQQKSSQAPKLLFHYYDKDFNNEADTPDNFQSRRPNTSFCFLDIRSPGLGDTAMYLCATSSRQNTGELFFGEGSRLTVL.

This chain connects TRBV7-2 to TRBJ2-5, with D perhaps matching TRBD2 (6 bases). Germline CDR1 is SGHTA and CDR2 is FQGNSA. V was trimmed by 5 bases and J by 2 bases, leaving 21 bases between them. The CDR3 length is 17 residues. The CDR3 is CASSPVVLVGGQETQYF. CDR3 sequence (DNA): TGTGCCAGCAGCCCCGTGGTCCTTGTAGGAGGGCAAGAGACCCAGTACTTC.

This clone was picked up a small number of times. The V call is TRBV28, the J call TRBJ2-1, with TRBD1 matching over 12 bases. With 5 bases clipped from V and 12 bases from J, the junction kept 8 bases outside the gene matches. The germline gives CDR1 MDHEN, CDR2 SYDVKM. The CDR3 is 14 residues long. The CDR3 reads CASSAGGDRGLQFF. The CDR3 DNA reads TGTGCCAGCAGTGCAGGAGGGGACAGGGGGCTGCAGTTCTTC.

This clone was observed a few times. The chain uses TRBV7-8 and TRBJ2-3; 8 nucleotides line up with TRBD2. This CDR3 is 16 amino acids long. The V segment lost 0 bases and the J segment 2 bases; nucleotides outside the gene matches: 4. Germline CDR1 and CDR2: SGHVS and FQNEAQ. Written as DNA, the CDR3 is TGTGCCAGCAGCTTAGCTCCGGGACTAGTCACAGATACGCAGTATTTT. It is translated as CASSLAPGLVTDTQYF.

The V gene is TRBV30, the J gene TRBJ2-1, with 7 bases matching TRBD1. Germline V gives CDR1 GTSNPN, CDR2 SVGIG (reference sequence). V gave up 0 bases and J gave up 4 bases; unmatched junction bases: 6. The CDR3 contains 15 residues. Here the CDR3 reads CAWSVMTGRYNEQFF. The CDR3, as DNA: TGTGCCTGGAGTGTAATGACAGGGAGATACAATGAGCAGTTCTTC.

This clone was seen more than once but under ten times. The chain carries TRBV7-2 and TRBJ2-7; 8 nucleotides agree with TRBD1. Germline V lookup: CDR1 SGHTA, CDR2 FQGNSA. The CDR3 runs 16 residues. The J segment lost 6 bases and the V segment lost 5 bases, leaving 15 bases of the junction unmatched. CDR3 in DNA: TGTGCCAGCAGCATACAGGGGGGTAGTGTCTTGGGCGAGCAGTACTTC. The encoded protein is CASSIQGGSVLGEQYF.

This clone came up a few times. CDR3 region: CASSFHLAGEETQYF. The CDR3 DNA reads as TGTGCCAGCAGCTTCCATCTAGCGGGAGAAGAGACCCAGTACTTC. The V gene is TRBV7-2, the J gene TRBJ2-5, with 10 bases identical to TRBD2. The germline V gene has CDR1 SGHTA and CDR2 FQGNSA. The CDR3 spans 15 residues. V was pared by 3 bases and J by 3 bases, with 4 bases of the junction left unmatched. Variable domain in full (rest from reference TRBV7-2 and TRBJ2-5): GAGVSQSPSNKVTEKGKDVELRCDPISGHTALYWYRQSLGQGLEFLIYFQGNSAPDKSGLPSDRFSAERTGGSVSTLTIQRTQQEDSAVYLCASSFHLAGEETQYFGPGTRLLVL.

This clone was detected only a few times. This chain joins TRBV7-9 and TRBJ1-3; D unresolved. This CDR3 has 14 amino acids. From germline, CDR1 is SEHNR and CDR2 FQNEAQ (reference sequence). V shed 1 base and J shed 0 bases, with 4 bases lying between them. CDR3 sequence (DNA): TGTGCCAGCAGCTTAGGGAGCTCTGGAAACACCATATATTTT. Translating it yields CASSLGSSGNTIYF.

This clone was detected a few times. The chain is built from TRBV4-1 and TRBJ2-3; a possible D gene is TRBD2 (6 bases). The CDR3 has 18 residues. CDR1 MGHRA and CDR2 YSYEKL come from the germline V gene. Trimming removed 0 bases at V and 1 base at J, with 17 bases between. CDR3 residues: CASSQDRTGARRTDTQYF. CDR3 nucleotide sequence: TGCGCCAGCAGCCAAGATAGGACGGGAGCCCGACGCACAGATACGCAGTATTTT.

The V call is TRBV5-6, the J call TRBJ2-6; 7 bases line up with TRBD1. Trimming at V came to 1 base and at J to 4 bases, leaving 5 bases not matched to a gene. CDR1 and CDR2 from the germline V gene are SGHDT and YYEEEE. The CDR3 is 16 residues long. Here the CDR3 reads CASSLLRGYGANVLTF. The CDR3 DNA is TGTGCCAGCAGCTTGCTCAGGGGGTACGGGGCCAACGTCCTGACTTTC.

V usage is TRBV11-3 and J usage is TRBJ2-1; 8 nucleotides align to TRBD2. The CDR3 spans 15 residues. Germline loops: CDR1 SGHNT, CDR2 YENEEA. Trimming cost V 5 bases and J 4 bases; bases outside gene matches: 7. Here the CDR3 reads CASSPSGGPYNEQFF. As DNA, the CDR3 is TGTGCCAGCAGCCCCAGCGGGGGTCCATACAATGAGCAGTTCTTC.

CDR3 amino acids: CASSRSEEGYTF. CDR3 DNA: TGTGCCAGCAGCCGATCTGAAGAGGGCTACACCTTC. The chain employs TRBV7-9 and TRBJ1-2; D gene unclear. CDR1 is SEHNR, CDR2 FQNEAQ, per germline (reference sequence). The CDR3 is 12 residues long. V dropped 5 bases and J dropped 8 bases, with 12 bases sitting between them.

The chain links TRBV7-6 to TRBJ2-1; a possible D gene is TRBD2 (7 bases). The CDR3 has 17 residues. CDR1 SGHVS and CDR2 FNYEAQ come from the germline V gene. Trimming took off 4 bases at V and 0 bases at J, with 16 bases between the two ends. As DNA, the CDR3 is TGTGCCAGCAGCTCCCAAGGGGGGGGCCTCTCCTACAATGAGCAGTTCTTC. Its protein is CASSSQGGGLSYNEQFF.

A few counts support this clone. V usage is TRBV29-1 and J usage is TRBJ1-1; 9 positions agree with TRBD1. With 8 bases clipped from V and 4 bases from J, the junction kept 8 bases outside the gene matches. From germline, CDR1 is SQVTM and CDR2 ANQGSEA. The CDR3 has 13 amino acids. The CDR3 sequence is CSTMGQGFTEAFF. The CDR3 nucleotides read TGCAGCACTATGGGACAGGGCTTCACTGAAGCTTTCTTT.

This clone has only a few counts. This chain joins TRBV29-1 and TRBJ1-5, with D perhaps TRBD1 (6 bases). The germline V gene has CDR1 SQVTM and CDR2 ANQGSEA. CDR3 length: 14 amino acids. V lost 5 bases and J 0 bases, leaving 11 bases between the germline ends. The CDR3 DNA reads as TGCAGCGTTTCTGCAGGGGATAGCAATCAGCCCCAGCATTTT. Translating it yields CSVSAGDSNQPQHF.